This T cell receptor beta chain was identified during a study of CD8 T cells in ankylosing spondylitis. Germline V lookup: CDR1 SGHTA, CDR2 FQGNSA. The CDR3 runs 16 residues. With 5 bases removed from V and 0 bases from J, the gap between germline ends came to 14 bases. This clonotype occurred a few times. MiXCR, applied by TCRdb to the 5' RACE reads, yields one record per CDR3 protein. The profile shows about 240,000 distinct CDR3 sequences, 8.2% of them singletons. The sequenced sample was blood, either unsorted or a sorted T cell fraction (not recorded which). The rearrangement joins TRBV7-2 to TRBJ2-4, with TRBD1 as a possible D gene (6 bases). This receptor was taken from a female donor with ankylosing spondylitis or in good health (not recorded which). The CDR3 spells CASSREGGLAKNIQYF. CDR3 DNA: TGTGCCAGCAGCAGAGAAGGGGGATTAGCCAAAAACATTCAGTACTTC.